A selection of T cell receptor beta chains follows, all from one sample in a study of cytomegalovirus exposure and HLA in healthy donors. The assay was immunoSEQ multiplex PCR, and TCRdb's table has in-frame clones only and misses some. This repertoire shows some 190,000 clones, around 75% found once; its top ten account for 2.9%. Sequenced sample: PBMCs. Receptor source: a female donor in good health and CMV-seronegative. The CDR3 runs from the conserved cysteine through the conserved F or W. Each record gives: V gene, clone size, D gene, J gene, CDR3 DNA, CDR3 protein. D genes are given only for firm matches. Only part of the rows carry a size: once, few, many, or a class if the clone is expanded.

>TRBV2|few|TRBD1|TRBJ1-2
TGTGCCACTCAAGGACAGGGCCCACAGGACTATGGCTACACCTTC
CATQGQGPQDYGYTF
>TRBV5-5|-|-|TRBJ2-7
TGTGCCAGCAGATCGTCGGGGGTCTCCTACGAGCAGTACTTC
CASRSSGVSYEQYF
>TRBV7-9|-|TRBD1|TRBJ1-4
TGTGGGAGCAGCTCAGGGGGGACAGGGCCGAATGAAAAACTGTTTTTT
CGSSSGGTGPNEKLFF
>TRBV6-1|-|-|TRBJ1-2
TGTGCCAGCAGTCTGCAGGGGCTGGCAGTTGGCTACACCTTC
CASSLQGLAVGYTF
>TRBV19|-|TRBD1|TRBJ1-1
TGTGCCAGTAGCCCATCGACAGGGTTAGCCACTGAAGCTTTCTTT
CASSPSTGLATEAFF
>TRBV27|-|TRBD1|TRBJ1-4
TGTGCCAGCAGTTTTTTGAGTGACAGGGATGAAAAACTGTTTTTT
CASSFLSDRDEKLFF
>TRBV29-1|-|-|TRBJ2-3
TGCAGCGTGGGACCCACAGGGGGAGGGACAGATACGCAGTATTTT
CSVGPTGGGTDTQYF
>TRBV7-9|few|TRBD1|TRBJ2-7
TGTGCCAGCAGCTGGGACAGTACCTACGAGCAGTACTTC
CASSWDSTYEQYF
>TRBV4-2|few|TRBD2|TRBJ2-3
TGTGCCAGCAGCCAAGATCCTTCGGGGACTAGTGGAACAGATACGCAGTATTTT
CASSQDPSGTSGTDTQYF
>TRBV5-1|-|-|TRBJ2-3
TGCGCCAGCAGCCCGGAGGGGGCTAGTGCGAATTTT
CASSPEGASANF
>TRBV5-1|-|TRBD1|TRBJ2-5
TGCGCCAGCAGCCGTGGGACAGAAAAGTACCAAGAGACCCAGTACTTC
CASSRGTEKYQETQYF
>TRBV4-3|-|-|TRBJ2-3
TGCGCCAGCAGCCGCGATTTCCGGGATACGCAGTATTTT
CASSRDFRDTQYF
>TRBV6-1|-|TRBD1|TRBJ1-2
TGTGCCAGCAGTGAAGCGAAGGGGGCAGGGCTACGCTATGGCTACACCTTC
CASSEAKGAGLRYGYTF
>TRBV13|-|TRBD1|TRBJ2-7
TGTGCCAGCAGCTTAGATCAGGGGGCGCGCTACGAGCAGTACTTC
CASSLDQGARYEQYF
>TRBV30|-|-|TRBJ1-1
TGTGCCTGGAGTGTAGGGGGGGGAGCTTTCTTT
CAWSVGGGAFF
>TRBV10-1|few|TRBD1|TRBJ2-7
TGCGCCAGCCTAGGACAGGACCTCTACGAGCAGTACTTC
CASLGQDLYEQYF
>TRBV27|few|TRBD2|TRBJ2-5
TGTGCCAGCAGTGGGACTAGCGCTGAGACCCAGTACTTC
CASSGTSAETQYF
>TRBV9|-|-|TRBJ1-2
TGTGCCAGCAGCGTAGGAGTGGGGGGATCTGGCTACACCTTC
CASSVGVGGSGYTF
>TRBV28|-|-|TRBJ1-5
TGTGCCAGCAGTCCTCCAGAACGCGGGAGGCCCCAGCATTTT
CASSPPERGRPQHF
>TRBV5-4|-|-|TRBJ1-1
TGTGCCAGCAGCTTCTCTACCCTTATGAACACTGAAGCTTTCTTT
CASSFSTLMNTEAFF
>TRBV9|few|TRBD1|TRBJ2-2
TGTGCCAGCAGCGTTCGACAGGGGGATAACACCGGGGAGCTGTTTTTT
CASSVRQGDNTGELFF
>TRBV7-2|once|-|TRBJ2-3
TGTGCCAGCAGCCCTTCCGTAAGGGGGTACCACACAGATACGCAGTATTTT
CASSPSVRGYHTDTQYF
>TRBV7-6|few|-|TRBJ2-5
TGTGCCAGCAGTTTACCGAGGAATCAAGAGACCCAGTACTTC
CASSLPRNQETQYF
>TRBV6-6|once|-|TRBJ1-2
TGTGCCAGCAGTCCAACAGGTGATGGCTACACCTTC
CASSPTGDGYTF
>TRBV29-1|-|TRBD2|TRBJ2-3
TGCAGCCTCACTGGACTAGCGGGGCGCACAGATACGCAGTATTTT
CSLTGLAGRTDTQYF
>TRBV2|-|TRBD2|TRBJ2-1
TGTGCCAGCAGTGAAACTAGCGGGATAAGGTACGTTGAGCAGTTCTTC
CASSETSGIRYVEQFF
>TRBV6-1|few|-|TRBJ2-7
TGTGCCAGCACGGTCTCCTACGAGCAGTACTTC
CASTVSYEQYF
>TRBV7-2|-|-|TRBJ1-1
TGTGCCAGCAGCTTGACTGAGAACACTGAAGCTTTCTTT
CASSLTENTEAFF
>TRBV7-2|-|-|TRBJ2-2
TGTGCCAGCAGCATCCTGAACACCGGGGAGCTGTTTTTT
CASSILNTGELFF